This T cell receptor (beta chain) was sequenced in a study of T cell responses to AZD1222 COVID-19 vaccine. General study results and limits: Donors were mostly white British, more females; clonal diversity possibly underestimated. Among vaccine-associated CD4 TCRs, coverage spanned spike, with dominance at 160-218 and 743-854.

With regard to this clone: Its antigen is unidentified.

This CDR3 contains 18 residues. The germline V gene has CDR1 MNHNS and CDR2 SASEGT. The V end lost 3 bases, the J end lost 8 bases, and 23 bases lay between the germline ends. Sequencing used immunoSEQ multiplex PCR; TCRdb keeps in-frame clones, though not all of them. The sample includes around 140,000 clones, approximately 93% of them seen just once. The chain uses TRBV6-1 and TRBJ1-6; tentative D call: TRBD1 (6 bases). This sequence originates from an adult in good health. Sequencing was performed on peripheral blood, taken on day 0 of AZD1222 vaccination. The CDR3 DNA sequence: TGTGCCAGCAGTGAGACCCCTCCGACAGGTGATGCGGATTCACCCCTCCACTTT. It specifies CASSETPPTGDADSPLHF.